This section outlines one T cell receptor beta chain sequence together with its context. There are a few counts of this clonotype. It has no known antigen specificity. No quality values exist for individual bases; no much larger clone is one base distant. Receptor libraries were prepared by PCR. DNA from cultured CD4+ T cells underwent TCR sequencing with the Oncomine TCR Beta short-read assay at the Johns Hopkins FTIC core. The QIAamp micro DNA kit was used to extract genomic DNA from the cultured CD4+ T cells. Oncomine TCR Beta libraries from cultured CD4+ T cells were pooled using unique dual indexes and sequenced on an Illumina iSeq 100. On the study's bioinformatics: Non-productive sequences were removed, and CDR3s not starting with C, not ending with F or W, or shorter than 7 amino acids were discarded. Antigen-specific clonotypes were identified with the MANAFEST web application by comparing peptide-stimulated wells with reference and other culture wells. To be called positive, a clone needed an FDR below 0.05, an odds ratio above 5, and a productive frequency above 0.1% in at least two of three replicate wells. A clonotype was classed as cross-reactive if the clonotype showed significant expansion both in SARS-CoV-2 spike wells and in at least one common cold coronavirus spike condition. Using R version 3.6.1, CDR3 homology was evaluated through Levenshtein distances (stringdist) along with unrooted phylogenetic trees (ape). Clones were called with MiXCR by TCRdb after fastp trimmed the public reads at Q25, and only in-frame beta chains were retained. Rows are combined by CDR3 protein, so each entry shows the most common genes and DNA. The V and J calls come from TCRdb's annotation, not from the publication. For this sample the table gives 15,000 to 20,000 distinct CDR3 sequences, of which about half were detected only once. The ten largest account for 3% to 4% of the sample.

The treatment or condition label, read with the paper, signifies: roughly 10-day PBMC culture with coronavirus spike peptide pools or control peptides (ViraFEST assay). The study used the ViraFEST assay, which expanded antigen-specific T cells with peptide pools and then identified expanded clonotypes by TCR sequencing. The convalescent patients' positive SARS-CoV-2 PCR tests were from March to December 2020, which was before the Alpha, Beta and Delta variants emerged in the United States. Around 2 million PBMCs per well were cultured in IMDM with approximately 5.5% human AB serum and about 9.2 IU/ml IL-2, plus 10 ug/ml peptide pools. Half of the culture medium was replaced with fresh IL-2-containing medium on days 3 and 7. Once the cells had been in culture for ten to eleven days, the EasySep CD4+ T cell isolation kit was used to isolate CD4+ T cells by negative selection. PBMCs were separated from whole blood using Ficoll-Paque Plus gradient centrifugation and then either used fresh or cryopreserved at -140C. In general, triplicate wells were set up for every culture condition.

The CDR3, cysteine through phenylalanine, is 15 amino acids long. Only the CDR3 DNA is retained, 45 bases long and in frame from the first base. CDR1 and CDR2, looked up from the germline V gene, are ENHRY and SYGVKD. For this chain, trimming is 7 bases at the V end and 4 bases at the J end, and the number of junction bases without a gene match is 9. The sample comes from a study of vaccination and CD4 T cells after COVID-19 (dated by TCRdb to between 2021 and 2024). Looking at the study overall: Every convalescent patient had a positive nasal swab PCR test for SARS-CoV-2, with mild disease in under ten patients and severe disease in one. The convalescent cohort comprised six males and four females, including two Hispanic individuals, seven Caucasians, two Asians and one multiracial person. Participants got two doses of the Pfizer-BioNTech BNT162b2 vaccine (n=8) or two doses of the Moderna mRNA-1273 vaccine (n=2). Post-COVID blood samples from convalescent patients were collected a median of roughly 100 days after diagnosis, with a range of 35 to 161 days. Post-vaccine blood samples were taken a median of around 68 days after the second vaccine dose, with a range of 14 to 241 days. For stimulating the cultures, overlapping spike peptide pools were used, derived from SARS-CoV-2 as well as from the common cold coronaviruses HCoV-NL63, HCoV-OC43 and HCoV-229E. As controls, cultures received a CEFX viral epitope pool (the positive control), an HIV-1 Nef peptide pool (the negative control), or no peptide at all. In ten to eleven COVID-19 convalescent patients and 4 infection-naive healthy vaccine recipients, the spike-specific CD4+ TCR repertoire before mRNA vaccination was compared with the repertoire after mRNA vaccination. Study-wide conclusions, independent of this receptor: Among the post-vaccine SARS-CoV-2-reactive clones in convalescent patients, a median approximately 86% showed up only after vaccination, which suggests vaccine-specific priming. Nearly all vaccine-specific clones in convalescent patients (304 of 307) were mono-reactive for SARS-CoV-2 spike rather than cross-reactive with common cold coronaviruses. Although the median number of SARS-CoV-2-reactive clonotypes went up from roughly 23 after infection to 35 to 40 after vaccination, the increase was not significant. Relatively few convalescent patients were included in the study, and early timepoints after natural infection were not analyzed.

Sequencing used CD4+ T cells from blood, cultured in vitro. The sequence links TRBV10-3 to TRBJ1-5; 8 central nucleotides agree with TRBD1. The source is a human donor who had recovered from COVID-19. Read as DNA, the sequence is TGTGCCATCAAGAACGGGACAGGTCGGAATCAGCCCCAGCATTTT. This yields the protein CAIKNGTGRNQPQHF.